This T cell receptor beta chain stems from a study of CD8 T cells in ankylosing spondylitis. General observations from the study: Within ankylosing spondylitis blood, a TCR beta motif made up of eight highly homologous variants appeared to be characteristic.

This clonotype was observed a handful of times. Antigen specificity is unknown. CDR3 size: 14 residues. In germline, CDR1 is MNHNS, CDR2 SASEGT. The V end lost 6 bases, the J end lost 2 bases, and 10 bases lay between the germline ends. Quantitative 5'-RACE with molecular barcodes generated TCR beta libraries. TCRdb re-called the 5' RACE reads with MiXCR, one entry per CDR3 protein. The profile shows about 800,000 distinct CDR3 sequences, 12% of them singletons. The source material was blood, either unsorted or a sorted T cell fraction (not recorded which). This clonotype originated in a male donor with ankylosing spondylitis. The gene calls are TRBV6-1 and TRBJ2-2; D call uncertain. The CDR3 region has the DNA TGTGCCAGCAGGACCGACCGTAACACCGGGGAGCTGTTTTTT. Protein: CASRTDRNTGELFF.